This record concerns one T cell receptor beta chain sequence. This clone was observed a handful of times. Its antigen remains undetermined. No much larger clone is present one base from it, and per-base qualities are unavailable. Sorted unstimulated T cells, along with proliferating T cells recovered from mixed lymphocyte reactions, underwent TCRbeta CDR3 sequencing. Fresh whole blood from around eleven HLA-typed healthy donors served as the source for isolating PBMCs. Libraries were constructed by the immunoSEQ multiplex PCR assay. Roughly 10^5 TCR templates per sample were assayed on the deep sequencing platform. Genomic DNA extracted from sorted T cells was used for TCRbeta CDR3 sequencing. As for how the authors treated the data: The R programming language was used for clonal analysis of TCRbeta CDR3 data. Comparing unstimulated samples against CFSE-low samples taken after the reaction was how alloreactive CD4+ and CD8+ clones were defined. Regulatory or non-regulatory origin of alloreactive CD4+ clones was assigned by matching sequences to the sorted unstimulated Treg and non-Treg repertoires. Held by TCRdb, this immuneACCESS table contains in-frame sequences only and omits some clones. Under half of the omission traces to an unresolved V gene where checked; the cause of the rest is unknown. Clone size and V and J calls were adopted from that table, with D and trimming inferred from the DNA. Counted in this sample were over 85,000 clones; 80% to 95% of them appeared once. The top ten clonotypes cover 1% to 1.5% of the sample.

This record comes from a study of siplizumab effects on memory and regulatory T cells (dated by TCRdb to the late 2010s). Background on the whole study: The effect of the anti-CD2 antibody siplizumab on alloreactive T-cell subsets was examined in allogeneic mixed lymphocyte reactions constructed from human PBMCs.

The research as a whole found: Of the alloreactive CD4+ clones that could be mapped, the Treg-derived share averaged about 70% with siplizumab compared with about 25% in control reactions. Siplizumab significantly reduced the cumulative frequency of alloreactive sequences traceable to unstimulated CD4+ memory T cells. About 75-95% of proliferating CD4+ or CD8+ clones could not be given a naive or memory phenotype. Because sequences at frequencies below about 10^-5 were poorly captured, only a minor fraction of alloreactive clones could be mapped back to unstimulated subsets. The suppressive function of proliferating Tregs from siplizumab cultures was not functionally confirmed. Greater diversity appeared to be present in unstimulated naive T cells than in memory T cells, and a substantial contribution to the alloresponse seemed to be made by naive cells.

Sequencing used CD4+ T cells sorted from blood. This TCR was recovered from a human donor in good health.

The bases read TGTGCTAGTGGTTTGGTTACGGGACAAAGGTCACCCCTCCACTTT. The encoded protein is CASGLVTGQRSPLHF. The V and J segments used are TRBV12-5 and TRBJ1-6; a tentative D match to TRBD1 spans 6 bases. The CDR3 covers 15 residues, taking in both the cysteine and the phenylalanine. Only CDR3 DNA remains: 45 bases, in frame from the first base. V is clipped by 0 bases and J by 10 bases, and the sequence between their germline boundaries is 13 bases long. CDR1 is given as LGHNT and CDR2 as FRNRAP, both from the germline V gene.